This T cell receptor (beta chain) is drawn from a study of cytomegalovirus exposure and HLA in healthy donors. Researchers ran the PCR with 60 Vbeta and 13 Jbeta primers. Clones were sequenced by immunoSEQ multiplex PCR, and TCRdb holds only the in-frame ones, with some missing. Counted here are roughly 120,000 clones, roughly 62% occurring once; the ten biggest clones make up around 1.6%. In its sample, this clone was seen a few times. Per germline, CDR1 MDHEN and CDR2 SYDVKM. The CDR3 consists of 12 residues. Trimming pared 2 bases from V and 5 bases from J, leaving 6 bases between. The specimen was PBMCs. This clonotype was sampled from a young man in good health and CMV-seropositive. The genes are TRBV28 and TRBJ1-2, with D unresolved. The CDR3 is CASSLEQYGYTF. In DNA form, the CDR3 reads TGTGCCAGCAGTTTAGAACAGTATGGCTACACCTTC.